This T cell receptor beta chain was obtained from a study of CXCR3-negative and CXCR3-positive naive CD8 T cells. All TRB cDNA libraries came from 5' RACE performed with UMI labels. One entry per CDR3 protein, without DNA, is what TCRdb gives after re-calling the 5' RACE reads. Its clone listing holds 38,000 or so distinct CDR3 sequences. This CDR3 comprises 12 residues. Germline V gives CDR1 SNHLY, CDR2 FYNNEI. Sequencing input: memory CD8+ T cells from blood. V gene TRBV2 combines with J gene TRBJ1-1; without DNA, the TCRdb call of TRBD1 cannot be checked. The clonotype originates from a human donor in good health. Some clones in this sample may be carry-over from other donors' samples. CDR3 sequence reads: CASSGTGAEAFF.